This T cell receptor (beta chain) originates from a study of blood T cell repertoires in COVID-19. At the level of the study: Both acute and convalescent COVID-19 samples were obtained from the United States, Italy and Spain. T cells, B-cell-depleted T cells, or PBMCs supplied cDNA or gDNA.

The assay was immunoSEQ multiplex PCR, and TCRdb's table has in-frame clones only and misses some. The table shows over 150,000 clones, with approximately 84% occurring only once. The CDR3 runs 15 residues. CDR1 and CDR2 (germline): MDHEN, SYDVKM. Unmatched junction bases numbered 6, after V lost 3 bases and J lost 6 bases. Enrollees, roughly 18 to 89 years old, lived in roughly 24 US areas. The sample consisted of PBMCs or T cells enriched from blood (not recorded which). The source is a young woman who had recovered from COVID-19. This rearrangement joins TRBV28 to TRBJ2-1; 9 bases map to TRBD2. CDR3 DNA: TGTGCCAGCAGTTTGGGTCTAGCGGGAACCAATGAGCAGTTCTTC. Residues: CASSLGLAGTNEQFF.